This is a list of T cell receptor beta chains from one sample in a study of blood T cell repertoires in COVID-19. Clones were sequenced by immunoSEQ multiplex PCR, and TCRdb holds only the in-frame ones, with some missing. Among roughly 200,000 clones listed, around 80% were seen once. Sequencing was done on a sample of peripheral blood. Every receptor here comes from a woman of 80 years or more with active or convalescent COVID-19. Both conserved end residues are part of each CDR3. The D gene is left open where the match is weak. Not every row has a clone size; where given, it reads once, few, many or a size class.

clone_size j_call v_call d_call cdr3_aa cdr3_nt
- TRBJ1-1 TRBV7-8 - CASDKGGAEAFF TGTGCCAGCGATAAAGGGGGTGCTGAAGCTTTCTTT
- TRBJ2-5 TRBV5-1 TRBD1 CASSLTGTGLETQYF TGCGCCAGCAGCTTGACCGGGACAGGGTTGGAGACCCAGTACTTC
once TRBJ1-3 TRBV10-3 - CAISAVSAGNTIYF TGTGCCATCAGTGCAGTCTCAGCTGGAAACACCATATATTTT
- TRBJ2-7 TRBV9 - CASSPAQGIDEQYF TGTGCCAGCAGCCCCGCGCAGGGGATCGACGAGCAGTACTTC
- TRBJ1-1 TRBV7-3 TRBD1 CASSSPGQGYTEAFF TGTGCCAGCAGCTCGCCGGGACAGGGATACACTGAAGCTTTCTTT
- TRBJ1-1 TRBV27 TRBD1 CASSSLTGEDAFF TGTGCCAGCAGTTCTCTTACAGGGGAGGACGCTTTCTTT
- TRBJ1-4 TRBV11-2 TRBD1 CASSPGTGREKLFF TGTGCCAGCAGCCCAGGGACAGGGCGCGAAAAACTGTTTTTT
- TRBJ1-5 TRBV19 - CASRGGRGPRDNQPQHF TGTGCCAGTCGAGGTGGCAGGGGCCCGAGAGACAATCAGCCCCAGCATTTT
once TRBJ1-2 TRBV7-8 TRBD1 CASSFGQGRYGYTF TGTGCCAGCAGCTTCGGACAGGGGAGGTATGGCTACACCTTC
- TRBJ1-2 TRBV30 - CAWSPTGGYTF TGTGCCTGGTCTCCGACAGGTGGCTACACCTTC
- TRBJ2-1 TRBV5-1 TRBD2 CASSLVWTGGSLYNEQFF TGCGCCAGCAGCTTGGTCTGGACGGGAGGTTCCTTATACAATGAGCAGTTCTTC
once TRBJ1-1 TRBV19 - CASSMGQPPEAFF TGTGCCAGTAGTATGGGGCAACCGCCTGAAGCTTTCTTT
- TRBJ2-5 TRBV19 TRBD1 CASSMTTGGGQETQYF TGTGCCAGTAGTATGACGACAGGGGGCGGACAAGAGACCCAGTACTTC
- TRBJ1-5 TRBV3-1/TRBV3-2 - CASSQGANSNQPQHF TGTGCCAGCAGCCAAGGAGCAAATAGCAATCAGCCCCAGCATTTT
few TRBJ2-7 TRBV4-1 - CASSQNSGSSYEQYF TGCGCCAGCAGCCAGAATAGCGGTAGCTCCTACGAGCAGTACTTC
once TRBJ1-4 TRBV19 TRBD1 CASSISGTATNEKLFF TGTGCCAGTAGTATATCCGGGACAGCAACTAATGAAAAACTGTTTTTT
- TRBJ2-2 TRBV2 - CASKGAGGNTGELFF TGTGCCAGTAAGGGGGCGGGAGGGAACACCGGGGAGCTGTTTTTT
- TRBJ1-1 TRBV6-2/TRBV6-3 TRBD1 CASSRQGATEAFF TGTGCCAGCAGTCGTCAGGGGGCAACTGAAGCTTTCTTT
- TRBJ1-1 TRBV9 - CASSQMNTEAFF TGTGCCAGCAGCCAAATGAACACTGAAGCTTTCTTT
- TRBJ1-2 TRBV19 TRBD1 CASSRGVVKGANGYTF TGTGCCAGTAGTAGGGGGGTCGTGAAGGGGGCGAATGGCTACACCTTC
once TRBJ1-2 TRBV5-4 TRBD1 CASSGQGAYGYTF TGTGCCAGCAGCGGACAGGGGGCCTATGGCTACACCTTC
- TRBJ2-1 TRBV27 TRBD2 CASMAGESYNEQFF TGTGCCAGCATGGCGGGAGAATCCTACAATGAGCAGTTCTTC
few TRBJ1-1 TRBV2 - CASSKESNTEAFF TGTGCCAGCAGCAAAGAGAGTAACACTGAAGCTTTCTTT
- TRBJ1-4 TRBV2 TRBD1 CASSPQGADEKLFF TGTGCCAGCAGTCCACAGGGGGCGGATGAAAAACTGTTTTTT
- TRBJ1-4 TRBV29-1 - CSVVGGPNEKLFF TGCAGCGTTGTTGGCGGTCCTAATGAAAAACTGTTTTTT
- TRBJ2-7 TRBV7-8 TRBD1 CASTPYRGEVEQYF TGTGCCAGCACCCCATACAGGGGAGAAGTCGAGCAGTACTTC
few TRBJ2-6 TRBV30 - CAWTTGYSGANVLTF TGTGCCTGGACGACCGGGTACTCTGGGGCCAACGTCCTGACTTTC
- TRBJ2-1 TRBV3-1/TRBV3-2 - CASSQEARQQFF TGTGCCAGCAGCCAAGAGGCCCGCCAGCAGTTCTTC
- TRBJ1-1 TRBV23-1 - CASSQSAETKNTEAFF TGCGCCAGCAGTCAATCAGCAGAGACAAAGAACACTGAAGCTTTCTTT
few TRBJ1-2 TRBV30 - CAWSLSWGDYGYTF TGTGCCTGGAGTCTATCGTGGGGGGACTATGGCTACACCTTC
- TRBJ1-5 TRBV5-1 - CASSLEPSGNQPQHF TGCGCCAGCAGCTTGGAGCCGAGTGGCAATCAGCCCCAGCATTTT
- TRBJ2-2 TRBV5-1 TRBD2 CASSSGLAGGTGELFF TGCGCCAGCAGCTCGGGACTAGCGGGGGGTACCGGGGAGCTGTTTTTT
- TRBJ2-3 TRBV6-2/TRBV6-3 TRBD2 CASSSSRTRFTSTDTQYF TGTGCCAGCAGTTCTTCCAGGACTAGATTTACTAGCACAGATACGCAGTATTTT
- TRBJ2-1 TRBV7-9 - CASSLALGGTYNEQFF TGTGCCAGCAGCTTAGCGCTGGGAGGAACGTACAATGAGCAGTTCTTC
- TRBJ2-1 TRBV5-6 - CASSPKLAPSYNEQFF TGTGCCAGCAGCCCAAAGCTCGCCCCCTCGTACAATGAGCAGTTCTTC
- TRBJ2-2 TRBV7-2 TRBD1 CASSETGTGITGELFF TGTGCCAGCAGCGAAACCGGGACAGGGATCACCGGGGAGCTGTTTTTT
- TRBJ1-5 TRBV6-2/TRBV6-3 TRBD1 CASSNDRVEPQHF TGTGCCAGCAGCAACGACAGGGTCGAGCCCCAGCATTTT
- TRBJ2-5 TRBV7-9 TRBD1 CASSPQGGAGETQYF TGTGCCAGCAGCCCACAGGGGGGAGCGGGCGAGACCCAGTACTTC
few TRBJ2-2 TRBV6-2/TRBV6-3 TRBD1 CASSFPTGGIGELFF TGTGCCAGCAGTTTCCCGACAGGGGGTATCGGGGAGCTGTTTTTT
few TRBJ2-5 TRBV6-6 TRBD2 CASSYSGGAQGTQYF TGTGCCAGCAGTTACTCGGGAGGGGCTCAAGGGACCCAGTACTTC
- TRBJ2-5 TRBV14 - CASSQDYPRRETQYF TGTGCCAGCAGCCAAGATTACCCCCGGAGGGAGACCCAGTACTTC
- TRBJ2-5 TRBV24-1 TRBD1 CATSDPGQGGETQYF TGTGCCACCAGTGACCCGGGACAGGGGGGAGAGACCCAGTACTTC
few TRBJ2-2 TRBV4-2 - CASSGSLGAAENTGELFF TGTGCCAGCAGCGGCTCCCTAGGAGCAGCAGAGAACACCGGGGAGCTGTTTTTT
- TRBJ1-2 TRBV2 TRBD1 CASSLRQGDGYTF TGTGCCAGCAGTCTCCGACAGGGAGATGGCTACACCTTC
once TRBJ2-2 TRBV19 - CASSIVTTGGGELFF TGTGCCAGTAGTATAGTAACTACCGGGGGCGGGGAGCTGTTTTTT
- TRBJ2-3 TRBV12-3/TRBV12-4 - CASSLGGRDTQYF TGTGCCAGCAGTTTGGGGGGAAGAGATACGCAGTATTTT
- TRBJ2-1 TRBV6-5 TRBD1 CASSVDRGHSNEQFF TGTGCCAGCAGCGTAGACAGGGGCCATTCCAATGAGCAGTTCTTC
- TRBJ1-3 TRBV18 TRBD1 CASSLDRASGNTIYF TGTGCCAGCTCACTCGACAGGGCCTCTGGAAACACCATATATTTT
- TRBJ1-5 TRBV24-1 TRBD1 CATSDQPPGTGEYSNQPQHF TGTGCCACCAGTGACCAGCCCCCCGGGACAGGGGAGTATAGCAATCAGCCCCAGCATTTT
few TRBJ1-3 TRBV7-2 - CASSLVGGARGNTIYF TGTGCCAGCAGCTTAGTCGGCGGCGCGCGTGGAAACACCATATATTTT
- TRBJ1-1 TRBV6-2/TRBV6-3 - CASSYSQENTEAFF TGTGCCAGCAGTTATTCACAGGAGAACACTGAAGCTTTCTTT
- TRBJ2-7 TRBV9 TRBD2 CASSGGAGAYEQYF TGTGCCAGCAGCGGAGGGGCGGGGGCCTACGAGCAGTACTTC
- TRBJ1-3 TRBV5-5 - CASSWGGSNTIYF TGTGCCAGCAGCTGGGGGGGATCAAACACCATATATTTT